The present T cell receptor beta chain was sequenced within a study of control samples from healthy donors and cancer patients. Germline V gene lookup returns CDR1 SGHNT and CDR2 YYREEE (reference sequence). Trimming cost V 0 bases and J 4 bases, with 10 bases left between them. This CDR3 is 15 amino acids long. Here immunoSEQ multiplex PCR was the method, and the copy in TCRdb shows in-frame clones only, minus some. The sample consists of around 130,000 clones, approximately 94% of them appearing once. Sequenced input: PBMCs. The J gene is TRBJ2-2, the V gene TRBV5-4; D remains unclear. The receptor was isolated from a man aged 50 to 59 with head and neck cancer. CDR3 sequence (DNA): TGTGCCAGCAGCTTGGGAGGATGGAGCACCGGGGAGCTGTTTTTT. Its protein product is CASSLGGWSTGELFF. Full variable domain (remainder filled in from reference TRBV5-4 and TRBJ2-2): ETGVTQSPTHLIKTRGQQVTLRCSSQSGHNTVSWYQQALGQGPQFIFQYYREEENGRGNFPPRFSGLQFPNYSSELNVNALELDDSALYLCASSLGGWSTGELFFGEGSRLTVL.